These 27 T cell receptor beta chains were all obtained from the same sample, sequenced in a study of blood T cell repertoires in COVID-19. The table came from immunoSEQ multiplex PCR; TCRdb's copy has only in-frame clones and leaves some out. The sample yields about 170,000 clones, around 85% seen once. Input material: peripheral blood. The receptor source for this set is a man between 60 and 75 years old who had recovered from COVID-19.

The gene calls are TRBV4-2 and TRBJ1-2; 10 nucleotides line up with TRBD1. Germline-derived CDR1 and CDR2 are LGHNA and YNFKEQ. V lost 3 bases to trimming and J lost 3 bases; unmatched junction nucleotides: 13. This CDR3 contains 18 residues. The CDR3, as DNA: TGTGCCAGCAGCCAGCAACTCGGACAGGGGGGGGACTACTATGGCTACACCTTC. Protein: CASSQQLGQGGDYYGYTF.

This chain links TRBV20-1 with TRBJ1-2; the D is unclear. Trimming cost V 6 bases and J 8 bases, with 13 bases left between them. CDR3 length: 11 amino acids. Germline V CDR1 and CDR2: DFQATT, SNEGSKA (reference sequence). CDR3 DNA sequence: TGCAGTGCACCGGGATATCACGGCTACACCTTC. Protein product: CSAPGYHGYTF.

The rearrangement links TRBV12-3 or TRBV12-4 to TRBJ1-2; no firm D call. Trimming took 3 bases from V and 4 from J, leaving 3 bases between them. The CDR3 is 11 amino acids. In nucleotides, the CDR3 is TGTGCCAGCAGTTTCGGCTATGGCTACACCTTC. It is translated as CASSFGYGYTF.

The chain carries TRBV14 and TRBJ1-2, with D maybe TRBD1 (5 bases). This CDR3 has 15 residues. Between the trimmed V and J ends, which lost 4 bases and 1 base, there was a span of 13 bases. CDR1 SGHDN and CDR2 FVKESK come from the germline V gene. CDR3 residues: CASSPQEGYNYGYTF. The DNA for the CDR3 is TGTGCCAGCAGCCCCCAGGAGGGGTATAACTATGGCTACACCTTC.

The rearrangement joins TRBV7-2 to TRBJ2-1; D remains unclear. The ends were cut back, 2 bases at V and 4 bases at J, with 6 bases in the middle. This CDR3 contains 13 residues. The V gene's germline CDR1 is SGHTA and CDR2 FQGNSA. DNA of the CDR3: TGTGCCAGCAGCTTAACAGTATACAATGAGCAGTTCTTC. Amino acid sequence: CASSLTVYNEQFF.

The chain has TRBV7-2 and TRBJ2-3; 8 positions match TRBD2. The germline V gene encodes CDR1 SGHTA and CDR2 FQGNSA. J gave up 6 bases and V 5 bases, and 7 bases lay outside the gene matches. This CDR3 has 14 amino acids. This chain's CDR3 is CASSPQSGGDTQYF. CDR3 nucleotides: TGTGCCAGCAGCCCCCAGAGCGGGGGTGATACGCAGTATTTT.

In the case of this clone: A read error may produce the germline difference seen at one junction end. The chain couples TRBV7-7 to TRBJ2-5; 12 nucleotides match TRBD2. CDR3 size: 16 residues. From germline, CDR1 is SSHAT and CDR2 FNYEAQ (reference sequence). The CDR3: CASSSQLAGGQETQYF. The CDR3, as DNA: TGTGCTAGCAGCTCACAACTAGCGGGGGGACAAGAGACCCAGTACTTC.

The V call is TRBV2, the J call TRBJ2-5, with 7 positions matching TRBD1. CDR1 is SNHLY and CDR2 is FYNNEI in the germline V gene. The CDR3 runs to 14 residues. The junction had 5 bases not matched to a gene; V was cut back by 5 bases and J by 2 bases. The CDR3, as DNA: TGTGCCAGCAGTCGGGACAGCGGACAAGAGACCCAGTACTTC. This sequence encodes CASSRDSGQETQYF.

CDR3 loop: CASSVIGQGGETQYF. CDR3 bases: TGTGCCAGCAGCGTCATTGGACAGGGAGGAGAGACCCAGTACTTC. The rearrangement uses TRBV9 and TRBJ2-5; 8 bases fit TRBD1. V was clipped by 2 bases and J by 4 bases; unmatched bases: 7. Germline lookup yields CDR1 SGDLS and CDR2 YYNGEE. The CDR3 length is 15 residues.

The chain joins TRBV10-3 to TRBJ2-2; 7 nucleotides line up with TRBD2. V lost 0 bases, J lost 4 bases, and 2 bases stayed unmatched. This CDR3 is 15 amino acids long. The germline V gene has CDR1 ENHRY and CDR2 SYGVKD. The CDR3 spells CAISESTGGTGELFF. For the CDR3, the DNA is TGTGCCATCAGTGAGTCGACGGGGGGCACCGGGGAGCTGTTTTTT.

The CDR3 DNA is TGTGCCAGCTCATTACGGGACACTGAAGCTTTCTTT. Its translation is CASSLRDTEAFF. The chain couples TRBV18 to TRBJ1-1; no definite D call. Germline loops: CDR1 KGHSH, CDR2 LQKENI. CDR3 length: 12 residues. The ends were cut back, 5 bases at V and 3 bases at J, with 7 bases in the middle.

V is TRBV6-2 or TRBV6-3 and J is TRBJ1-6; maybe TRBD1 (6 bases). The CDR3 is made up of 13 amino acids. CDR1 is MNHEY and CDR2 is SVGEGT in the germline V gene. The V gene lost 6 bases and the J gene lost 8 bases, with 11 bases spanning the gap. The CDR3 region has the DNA TGTGCCAGCAGCCCCCGGACAGATTCACCCCTCCACTTT. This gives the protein CASSPRTDSPLHF.

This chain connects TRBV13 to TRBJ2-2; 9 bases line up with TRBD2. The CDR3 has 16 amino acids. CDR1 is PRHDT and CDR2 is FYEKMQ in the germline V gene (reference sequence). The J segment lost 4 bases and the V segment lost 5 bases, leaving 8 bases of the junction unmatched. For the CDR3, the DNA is TGTGCCAGCAGCACGGATCTAGCGGGGCCCACCGGGGAGCTGTTTTTT. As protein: CASSTDLAGPTGELFF.

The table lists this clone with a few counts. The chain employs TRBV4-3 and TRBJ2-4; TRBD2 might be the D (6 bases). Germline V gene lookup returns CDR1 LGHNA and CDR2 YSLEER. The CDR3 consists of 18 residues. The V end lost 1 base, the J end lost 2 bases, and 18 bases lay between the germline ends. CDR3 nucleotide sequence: TGCGCCAGCAGCCAAGCTCTACCGGCGGGGATGTCCAAAAACATTCAGTACTTC. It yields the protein CASSQALPAGMSKNIQYF.

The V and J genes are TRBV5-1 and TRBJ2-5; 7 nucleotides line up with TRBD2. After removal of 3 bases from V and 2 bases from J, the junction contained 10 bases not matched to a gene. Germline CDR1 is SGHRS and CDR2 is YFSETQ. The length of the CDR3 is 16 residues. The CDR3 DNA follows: TGCGCCAGCAGCTCGTGGGGGGGGTCATCACAAGAGACCCAGTACTTC. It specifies CASSSWGGSSQETQYF.

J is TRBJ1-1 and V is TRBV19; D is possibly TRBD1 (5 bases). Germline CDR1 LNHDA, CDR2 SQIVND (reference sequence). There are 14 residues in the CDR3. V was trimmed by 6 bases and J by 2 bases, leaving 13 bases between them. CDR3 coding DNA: TGTGCCAGTAGCCTTGGGGACTTTAACACTGAAGCTTTCTTT. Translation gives CASSLGDFNTEAFF. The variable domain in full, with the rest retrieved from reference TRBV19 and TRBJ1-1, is DGGITQSPKYLFRKEGQNVTLSCEQNLNHDAMYWYRQDPGQGLRLIYYSQIVNDFQKGDIAEGYSVSREKKESFPLTVTSAQKNPTAFYLCASSLGDFNTEAFFGQGTRLTVV.

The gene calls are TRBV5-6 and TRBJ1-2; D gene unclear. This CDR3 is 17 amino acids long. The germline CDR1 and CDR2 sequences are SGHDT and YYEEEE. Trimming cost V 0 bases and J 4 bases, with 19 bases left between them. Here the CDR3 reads CASSLAVRLSPLYGYTF. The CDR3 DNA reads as TGTGCCAGCAGCTTGGCCGTTCGACTCTCCCCTCTCTATGGCTACACCTTC.

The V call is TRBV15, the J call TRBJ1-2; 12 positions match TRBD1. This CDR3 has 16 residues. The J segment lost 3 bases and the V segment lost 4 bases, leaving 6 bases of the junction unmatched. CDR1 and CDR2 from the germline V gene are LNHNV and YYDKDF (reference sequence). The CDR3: CATSMGDRGLYYGYTF. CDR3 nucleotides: TGTGCCACCAGCATGGGGGACAGGGGGCTGTACTATGGCTACACCTTC. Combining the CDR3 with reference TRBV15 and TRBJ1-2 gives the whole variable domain DAMVIQNPRYQVTQFGKPVTLSCSQTLNHNVMYWYQQKSSQAPKLLFHYYDKDFNNEADTPDNFQSRRPNTSFCFLDIRSPGLGDTAMYLCATSMGDRGLYYGYTFGSGTRLTVV.

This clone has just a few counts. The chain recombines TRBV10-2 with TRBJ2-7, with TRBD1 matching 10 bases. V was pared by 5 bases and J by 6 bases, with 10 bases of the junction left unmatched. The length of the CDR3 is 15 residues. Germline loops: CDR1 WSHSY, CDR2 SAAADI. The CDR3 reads CASSNRQGARSEQYF. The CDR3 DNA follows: TGCGCCAGCAGTAACAGACAGGGGGCGCGGTCCGAGCAGTACTTC.

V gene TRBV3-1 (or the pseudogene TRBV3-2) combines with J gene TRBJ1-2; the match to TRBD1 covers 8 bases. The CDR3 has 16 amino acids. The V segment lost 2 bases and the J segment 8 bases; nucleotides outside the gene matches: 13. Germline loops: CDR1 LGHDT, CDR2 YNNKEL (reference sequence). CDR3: CASSQNRLTGERGYTF. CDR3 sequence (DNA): TGTGCCAGCAGCCAAAACAGATTGACAGGGGAGCGAGGCTACACCTTC.

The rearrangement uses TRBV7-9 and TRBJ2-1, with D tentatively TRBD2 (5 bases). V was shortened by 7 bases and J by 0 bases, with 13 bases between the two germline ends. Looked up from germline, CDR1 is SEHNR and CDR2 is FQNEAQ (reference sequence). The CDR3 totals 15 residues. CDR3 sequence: CASNLEGSSYNEQFF. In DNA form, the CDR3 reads TGTGCCAGCAACCTCGAGGGTAGCTCCTACAATGAGCAGTTCTTC.

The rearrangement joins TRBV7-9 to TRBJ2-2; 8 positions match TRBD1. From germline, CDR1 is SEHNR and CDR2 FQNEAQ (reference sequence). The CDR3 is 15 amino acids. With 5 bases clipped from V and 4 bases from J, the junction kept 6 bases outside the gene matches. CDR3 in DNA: TGTGCCAGCAGCGGGACAGGCGGGTTCACCGGGGAGCTGTTTTTT. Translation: CASSGTGGFTGELFF.

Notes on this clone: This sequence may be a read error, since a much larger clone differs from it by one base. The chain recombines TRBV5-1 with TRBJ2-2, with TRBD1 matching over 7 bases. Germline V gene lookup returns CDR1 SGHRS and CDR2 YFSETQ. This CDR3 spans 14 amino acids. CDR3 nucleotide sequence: TGCGCCAACAGCCCGGGGACAGTTGCCGGGGAGCTGTTTTTT. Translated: CANSPGTVAGELFF.

In DNA, the CDR3 is TGTGCCATCAGTGACCGGGGGACGTTAAAAGAGACCCAGTACTTC. Translating it yields CAISDRGTLKETQYF. The chain uses TRBV10-3 and TRBJ2-5; possibly TRBD2 for D (6 bases). The V and J ends lost 3 bases and 3 bases respectively, with 14 bases between them. The CDR3 is 15 amino acids. Germline V gene lookup returns CDR1 ENHRY and CDR2 SYGVKD.

The CDR3 region is CASSQESNSYGYTF. The DNA for the CDR3 is TGCGCCAGCAGCCAAGAAAGTAACAGTTATGGCTACACCTTC. The chain links TRBV4-3 to TRBJ1-2; D is undetermined. The CDR3 sequence is 14 residues long. Germline loops: CDR1 LGHNA, CDR2 YSLEER. V lost 0 bases and J lost 5, with 10 bases in between.

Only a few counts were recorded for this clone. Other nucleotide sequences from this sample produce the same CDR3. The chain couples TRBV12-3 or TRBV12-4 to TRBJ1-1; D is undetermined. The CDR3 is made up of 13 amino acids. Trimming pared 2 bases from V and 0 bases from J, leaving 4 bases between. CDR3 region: CASSLTVNTEAFF. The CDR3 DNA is TGTGCCAGCAGTTTAACGGTGAACACTGAAGCTTTCTTT.

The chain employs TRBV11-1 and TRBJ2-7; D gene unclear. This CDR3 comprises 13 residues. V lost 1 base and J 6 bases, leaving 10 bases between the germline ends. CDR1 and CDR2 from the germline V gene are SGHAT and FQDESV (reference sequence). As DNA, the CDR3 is TGTGCCAGCAGCTTAGGAGGATATGTCGAGCAGTACTTC. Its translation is CASSLGGYVEQYF.